The clone carrying this TCR beta chain was seen repeatedly, ten times or more. Its target is unknown. The sample belongs to a study of prognosis after radiotherapy for stage I lung cancer. Overall study findings and caveats: After stereotactic body radiation therapy, unique TCR clone counts dropped from a median of around 10,000 to 6,900. A difference in TRBV and TRBJ gene usage was reportedly seen between patients with and without metastases. Determination of whether the expanded TCR clones were tumor-specific was not performed.

Two separate time points each saw a draw of 5.5 to 6.5 milliliters of peripheral blood. TCR beta CDR3 amplification from genomic DNA was performed by two-round multiplex PCR. First-round PCR, the initial amplification, used primers specific to each TRBV and TRBJ gene. TCRdb itself ran the multiplex PCR reads through MiXCR, one entry per CDR3 protein. The table lists fewer than 25,000 distinct CDR3 sequences, about 34% of them singletons. The germline gives CDR1 MNHEY, CDR2 SVGEGT. The length of the CDR3 is 13 residues. V was pared by 11 bases and J by 0 bases, with 11 bases between. The clonotype originates from a donor at least 50 years old with non-small cell lung cancer. Sequencing used PBMCs, obtained before or after stereotactic body radiation therapy (not recorded which). The chain carries TRBV6-2 or TRBV6-3 and TRBJ1-5; a possible D gene is TRBD1 (5 bases). CDR3 coding DNA: TGTGCCGGTCGACAGAATAGCAATCAGCCCCAGCATTTT. It translates to CAGRQNSNQPQHF.